Sequencing of this TCR beta chain was carried out in a study of vaccination effects on CD4 cells after COVID-19. Only in-frame clones appear in the TCRdb table, and some are missing; sequencing was by immunoSEQ multiplex PCR. The sample lists 20,000 to 25,000 clones; roughly three quarters were seen once. Trimming took off 9 bases at V and 4 bases at J, with 9 bases between the two ends. The CDR3 contains 12 residues. Germline V gene sequence: CDR1 MNHEY, CDR2 SVGAGI. Note on this clone: Its antigen remains unknown.

Findings of the study overall: There was marked clonal contraction among infection- and vaccine-induced clones late after vaccination.

Antigen-specific CD4+ T cells were expanded with viral peptide pools in the ViraFEST assay before sequencing. Upon completion of roughly ten days in culture, CD4+ T cells were isolated. Each person got two doses of an mRNA SARS-CoV-2 vaccine, BNT162b2 or mRNA-1273. Previously uninfected by SARS-CoV-2, the vaccine recipients also showed negative nucleocapsid antibodies. IL-2 medium supplanted half the medium on days 3 and 7. This rearrangement joins TRBV6-5 to TRBJ2-2, with D unresolved. Sequenced here: CD4+ T cells from PBMCs cultured with SARS-CoV-2 spike peptides, sampled after COVID-19 vaccination. The receptor was derived from a human donor who received a COVID-19 vaccine. The DNA for the CDR3 is TGTGCCAGTGGCGAGATCACCGGGGAGCTGTTTTTT. Its protein is CASGEITGELFF.